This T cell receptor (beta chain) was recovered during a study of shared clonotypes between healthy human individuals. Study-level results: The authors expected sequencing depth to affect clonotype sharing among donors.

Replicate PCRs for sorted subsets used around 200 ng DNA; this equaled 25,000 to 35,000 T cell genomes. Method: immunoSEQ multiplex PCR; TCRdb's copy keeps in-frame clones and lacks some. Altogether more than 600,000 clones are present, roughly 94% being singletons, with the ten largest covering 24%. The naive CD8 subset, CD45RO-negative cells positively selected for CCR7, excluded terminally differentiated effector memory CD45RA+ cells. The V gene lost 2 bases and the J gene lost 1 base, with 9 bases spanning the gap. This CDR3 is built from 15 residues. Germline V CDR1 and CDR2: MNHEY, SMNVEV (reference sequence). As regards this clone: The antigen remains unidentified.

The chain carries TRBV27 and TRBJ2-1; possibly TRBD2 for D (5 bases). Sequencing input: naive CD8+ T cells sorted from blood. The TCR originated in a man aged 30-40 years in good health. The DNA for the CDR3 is TGTGCCAGCAGTTTAACTAGTTTGTCCTACAATGAGCAGTTCTTC. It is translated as CASSLTSLSYNEQFF.